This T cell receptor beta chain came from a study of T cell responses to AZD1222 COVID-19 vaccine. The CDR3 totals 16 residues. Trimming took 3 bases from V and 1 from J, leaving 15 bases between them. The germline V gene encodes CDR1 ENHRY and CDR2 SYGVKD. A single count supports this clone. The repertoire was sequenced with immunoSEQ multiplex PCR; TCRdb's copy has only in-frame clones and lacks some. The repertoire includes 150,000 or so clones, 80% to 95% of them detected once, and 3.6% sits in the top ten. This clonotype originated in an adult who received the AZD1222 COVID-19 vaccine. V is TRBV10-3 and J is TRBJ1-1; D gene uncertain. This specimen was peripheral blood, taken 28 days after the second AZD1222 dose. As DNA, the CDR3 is TGTGCCATCAGTGATTATGGTGAGGGAACGAACACTGAAGCTTTCTTT. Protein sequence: CAISDYGEGTNTEAFF.